This T cell receptor beta chain was identified during a study of long-term antiretroviral therapy in people with HIV. As for the study in general: By about a decade, the earliest samples predate the 2015 immediate-ART recommendation.

V lost 3 bases to trimming and J lost 13 bases, with 24 bases between them. The CDR3 has 15 amino acids. Germline V gene sequence: CDR1 LNHDA, CDR2 SQIVND (reference sequence). The assay, immunoSEQ v3.0, was run at survey level. Sequencing targeted 40,000-50,000 T-cell genomes per sample. The method was immunoSEQ multiplex PCR; TCRdb's version includes in-frame clones alone and lacks a portion of them. The table records some 35,000 clones, 65% to 85% of them present only once. Specimen: unsorted PBMCs, collected 3 years after starting antiretroviral therapy. The chain links TRBV19 to TRBJ1-2; D call uncertain. The clonotype comes from a man between 50 and 59 years old with HIV. CDR3 residues: CASSMQAGGRHTGTF. For the CDR3, the DNA is TGTGCCAGTAGTATGCAGGCGGGAGGCAGGCATACGGGCACCTTC.